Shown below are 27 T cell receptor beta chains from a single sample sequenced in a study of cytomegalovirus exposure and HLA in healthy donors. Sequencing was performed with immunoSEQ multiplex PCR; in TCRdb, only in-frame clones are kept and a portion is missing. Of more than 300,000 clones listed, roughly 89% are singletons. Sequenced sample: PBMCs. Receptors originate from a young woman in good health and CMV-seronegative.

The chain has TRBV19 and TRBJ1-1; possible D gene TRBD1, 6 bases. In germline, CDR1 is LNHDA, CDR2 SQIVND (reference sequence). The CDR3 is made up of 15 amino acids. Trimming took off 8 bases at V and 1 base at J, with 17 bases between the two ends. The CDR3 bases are TGTGCCAGTGACCTCACAGGGCAAACGAACACTGAAGCTTTCTTT. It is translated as CASDLTGQTNTEAFF.

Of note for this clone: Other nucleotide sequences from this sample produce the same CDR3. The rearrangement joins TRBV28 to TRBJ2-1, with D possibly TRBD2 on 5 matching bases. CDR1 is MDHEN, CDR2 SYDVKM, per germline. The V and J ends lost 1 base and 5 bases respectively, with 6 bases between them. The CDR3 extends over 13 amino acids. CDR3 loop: CASSLSSNNEQFF. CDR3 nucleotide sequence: TGTGCCAGCAGTTTATCTAGCAACAATGAGCAGTTCTTC.

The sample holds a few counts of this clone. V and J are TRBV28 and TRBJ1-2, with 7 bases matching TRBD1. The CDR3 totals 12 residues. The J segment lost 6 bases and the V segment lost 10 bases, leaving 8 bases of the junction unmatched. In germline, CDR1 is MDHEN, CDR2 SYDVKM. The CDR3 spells CATHTGADGYTF. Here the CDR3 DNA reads TGTGCCACTCACACAGGGGCAGATGGCTACACCTTC.

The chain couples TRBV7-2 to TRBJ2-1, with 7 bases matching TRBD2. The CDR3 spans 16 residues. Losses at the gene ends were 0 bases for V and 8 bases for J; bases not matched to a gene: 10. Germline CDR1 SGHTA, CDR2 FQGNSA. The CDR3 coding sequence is TGTGCCAGCAGCTTAGCCTGGCGGGAGTTGGTTTATGAGCAGTTCTTC. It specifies CASSLAWRELVYEQFF.

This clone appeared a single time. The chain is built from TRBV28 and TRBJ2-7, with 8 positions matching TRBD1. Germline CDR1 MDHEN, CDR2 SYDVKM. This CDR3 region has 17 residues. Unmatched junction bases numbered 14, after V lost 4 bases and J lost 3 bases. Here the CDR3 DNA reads TGTGCCAGCAGTTCACGATTCGGACAGGGTGGCGACTACGAGCAGTACTTC. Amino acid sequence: CASSSRFGQGGDYEQYF.

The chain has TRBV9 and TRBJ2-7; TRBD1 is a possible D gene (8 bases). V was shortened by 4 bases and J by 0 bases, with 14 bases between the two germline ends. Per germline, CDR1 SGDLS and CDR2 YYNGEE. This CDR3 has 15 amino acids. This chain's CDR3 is CASSPTGGVSYEQYF. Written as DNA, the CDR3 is TGTGCCAGCAGCCCCACAGGGGGGGTCTCCTACGAGCAGTACTTC.

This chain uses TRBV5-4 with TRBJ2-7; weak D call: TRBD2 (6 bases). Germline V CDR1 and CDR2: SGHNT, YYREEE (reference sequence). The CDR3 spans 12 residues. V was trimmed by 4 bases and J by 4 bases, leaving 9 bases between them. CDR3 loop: CASSRDWYEQYF. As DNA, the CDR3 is TGTGCCAGCAGCCGGGACTGGTACGAGCAGTACTTC.

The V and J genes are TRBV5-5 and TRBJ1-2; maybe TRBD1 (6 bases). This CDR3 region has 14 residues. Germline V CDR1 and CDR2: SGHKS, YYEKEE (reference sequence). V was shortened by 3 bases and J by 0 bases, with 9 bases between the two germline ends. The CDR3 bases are TGTGCCAGCAGCTGGGGGCAGGCTAACTATGGCTACACCTTC. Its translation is CASSWGQANYGYTF.

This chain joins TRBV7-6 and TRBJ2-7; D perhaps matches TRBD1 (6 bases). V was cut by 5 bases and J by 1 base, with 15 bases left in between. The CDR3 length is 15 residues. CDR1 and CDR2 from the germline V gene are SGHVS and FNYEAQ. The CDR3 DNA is TGTGCCAGCAGCGCGGGTACAGGGTCATCCTACGAGCAGTACTTC. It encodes CASSAGTGSSYEQYF.

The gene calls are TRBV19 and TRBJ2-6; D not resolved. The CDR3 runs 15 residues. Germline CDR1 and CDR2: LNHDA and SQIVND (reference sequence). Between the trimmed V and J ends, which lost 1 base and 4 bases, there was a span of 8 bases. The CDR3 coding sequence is TGTGCCAGTAGTATAGCCGAGTACGGGGCCAACGTCCTGACTTTC. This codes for CASSIAEYGANVLTF.

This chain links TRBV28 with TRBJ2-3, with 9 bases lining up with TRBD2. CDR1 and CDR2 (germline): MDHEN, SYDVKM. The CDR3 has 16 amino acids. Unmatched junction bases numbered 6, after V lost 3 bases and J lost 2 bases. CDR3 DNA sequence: TGTGCCAGCAGTTTCGGGGTAGCGGGAGTCACAGATACGCAGTATTTT. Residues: CASSFGVAGVTDTQYF.

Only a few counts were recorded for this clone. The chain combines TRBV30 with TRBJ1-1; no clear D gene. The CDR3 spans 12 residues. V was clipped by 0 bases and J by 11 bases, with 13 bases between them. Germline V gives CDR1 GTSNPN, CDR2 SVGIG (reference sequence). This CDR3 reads CAWSVSGVQAFF. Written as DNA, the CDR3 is TGTGCCTGGAGTGTATCCGGGGTTCAGGCTTTCTTT.

CDR3 in DNA: TGTGCCAGCAGCGATAGGGGGCTGAGCACCGGGGAGCTGTTTTTT. Protein: CASSDRGLSTGELFF. The chain employs TRBV6-1 and TRBJ2-2, with TRBD1 matching over 7 bases. CDR3 length equals 15 residues. With 6 bases clipped from V and 4 bases from J, the junction kept 8 bases outside the gene matches. CDR1 MNHNS and CDR2 SASEGT come from the germline V gene.

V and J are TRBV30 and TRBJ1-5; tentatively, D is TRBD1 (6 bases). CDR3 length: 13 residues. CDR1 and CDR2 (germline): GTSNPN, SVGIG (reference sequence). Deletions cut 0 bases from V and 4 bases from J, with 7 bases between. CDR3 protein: CAWSVGTNQPQHF. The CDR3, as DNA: TGTGCCTGGAGTGTCGGGACAAATCAGCCCCAGCATTTT.

The CDR3 loop reads CSVTLAGGPYEQFF. For the CDR3, the DNA is TGCAGCGTTACCCTGGCGGGGGGGCCCTATGAGCAGTTCTTC. This chain connects TRBV29-1 to TRBJ2-1; 9 bases map to TRBD2. CDR1 and CDR2 from the germline V gene are SQVTM and ANQGSEA. This CDR3 is 14 amino acids long. Trimming took 5 bases from V and 8 from J; bases not matched to a gene: 10.

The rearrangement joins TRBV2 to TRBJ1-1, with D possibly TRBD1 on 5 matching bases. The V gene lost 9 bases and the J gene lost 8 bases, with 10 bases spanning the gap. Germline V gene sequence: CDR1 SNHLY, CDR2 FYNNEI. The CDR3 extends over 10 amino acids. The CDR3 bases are TGTGCCAGTCAGGGCTTCGAAGCTTTCTTT. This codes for CASQGFEAFF.

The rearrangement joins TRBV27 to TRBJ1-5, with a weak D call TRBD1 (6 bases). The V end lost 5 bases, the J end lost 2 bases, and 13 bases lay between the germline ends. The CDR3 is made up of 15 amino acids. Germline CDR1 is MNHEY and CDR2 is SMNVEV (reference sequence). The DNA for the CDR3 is TGTGCCAGCAGTAAAGGACAGACAGGCAATCAGCCCCAGCATTTT. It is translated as CASSKGQTGNQPQHF.

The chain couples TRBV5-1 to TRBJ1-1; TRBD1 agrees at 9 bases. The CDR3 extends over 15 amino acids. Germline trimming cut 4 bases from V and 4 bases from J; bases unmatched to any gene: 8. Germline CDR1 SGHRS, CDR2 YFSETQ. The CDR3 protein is CASSGGQGGSTEAFF. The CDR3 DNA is TGCGCCAGCAGCGGGGGACAGGGCGGGAGCACTGAAGCTTTCTTT.

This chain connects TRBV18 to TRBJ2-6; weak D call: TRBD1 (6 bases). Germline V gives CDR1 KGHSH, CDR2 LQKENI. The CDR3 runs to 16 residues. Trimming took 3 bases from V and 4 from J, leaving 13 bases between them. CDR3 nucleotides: TGTGCCAGCTCACCCGGAACAGGGTCCGGGGCCAACGTCCTGACTTTC. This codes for CASSPGTGSGANVLTF.

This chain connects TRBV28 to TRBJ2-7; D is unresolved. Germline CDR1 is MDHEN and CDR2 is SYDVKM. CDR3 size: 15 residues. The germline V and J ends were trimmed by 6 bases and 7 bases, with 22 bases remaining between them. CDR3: CASRAFRSPSLEQYF. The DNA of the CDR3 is TGTGCCAGCAGAGCCTTCCGGAGCCCCTCTTTGGAGCAGTACTTC.

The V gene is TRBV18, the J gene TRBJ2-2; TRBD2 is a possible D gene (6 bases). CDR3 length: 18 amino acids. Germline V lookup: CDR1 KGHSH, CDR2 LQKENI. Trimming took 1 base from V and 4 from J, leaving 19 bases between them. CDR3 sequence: CASSPLYSPGVITGELFF. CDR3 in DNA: TGTGCCAGCTCACCACTCTACTCGCCGGGAGTAATCACCGGGGAGCTGTTTTTT.

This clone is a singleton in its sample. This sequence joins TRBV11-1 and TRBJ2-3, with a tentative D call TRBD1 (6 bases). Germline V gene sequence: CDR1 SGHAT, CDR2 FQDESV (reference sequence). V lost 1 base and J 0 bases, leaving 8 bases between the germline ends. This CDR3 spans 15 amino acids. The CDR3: CASSLGGLSTDTQYF. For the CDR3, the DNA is TGTGCCAGCAGCTTAGGGGGGCTTAGCACAGATACGCAGTATTTT.

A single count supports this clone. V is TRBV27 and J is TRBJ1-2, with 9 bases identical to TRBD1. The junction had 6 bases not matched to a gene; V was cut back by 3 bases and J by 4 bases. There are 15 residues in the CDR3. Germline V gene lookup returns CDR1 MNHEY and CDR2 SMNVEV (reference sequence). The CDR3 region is CASSLGQGHIYGYTF. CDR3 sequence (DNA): TGTGCCAGCAGTTTGGGACAGGGACATATCTATGGCTACACCTTC.

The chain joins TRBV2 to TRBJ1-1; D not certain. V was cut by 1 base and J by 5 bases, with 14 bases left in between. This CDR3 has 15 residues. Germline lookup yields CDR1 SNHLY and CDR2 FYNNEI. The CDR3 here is CASSEGPGWGTEAFF. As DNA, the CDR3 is TGTGCCAGCAGTGAAGGACCGGGGTGGGGTACTGAAGCTTTCTTT.

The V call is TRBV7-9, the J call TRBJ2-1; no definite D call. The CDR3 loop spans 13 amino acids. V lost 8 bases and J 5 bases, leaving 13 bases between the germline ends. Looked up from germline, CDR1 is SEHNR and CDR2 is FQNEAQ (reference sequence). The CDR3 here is CASHHWANNEQFF. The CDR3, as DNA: TGTGCCAGCCATCACTGGGCTAACAATGAGCAGTTCTTC.

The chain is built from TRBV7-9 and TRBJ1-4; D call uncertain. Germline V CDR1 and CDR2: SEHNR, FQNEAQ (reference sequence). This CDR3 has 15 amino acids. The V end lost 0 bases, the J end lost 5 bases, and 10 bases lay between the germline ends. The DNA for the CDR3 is TGTGCCAGCAGCTTAGCGATAGAAATGAATGAAAAACTGTTTTTT. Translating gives CASSLAIEMNEKLFF.

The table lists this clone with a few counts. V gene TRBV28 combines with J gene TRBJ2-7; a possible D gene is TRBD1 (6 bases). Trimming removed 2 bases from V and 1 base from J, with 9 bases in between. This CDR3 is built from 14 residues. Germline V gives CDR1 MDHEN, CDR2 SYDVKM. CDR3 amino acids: CASSLGGLSYEQYF. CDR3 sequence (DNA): TGTGCCAGCAGTTTAGGGGGCTTGTCCTACGAGCAGTACTTC.